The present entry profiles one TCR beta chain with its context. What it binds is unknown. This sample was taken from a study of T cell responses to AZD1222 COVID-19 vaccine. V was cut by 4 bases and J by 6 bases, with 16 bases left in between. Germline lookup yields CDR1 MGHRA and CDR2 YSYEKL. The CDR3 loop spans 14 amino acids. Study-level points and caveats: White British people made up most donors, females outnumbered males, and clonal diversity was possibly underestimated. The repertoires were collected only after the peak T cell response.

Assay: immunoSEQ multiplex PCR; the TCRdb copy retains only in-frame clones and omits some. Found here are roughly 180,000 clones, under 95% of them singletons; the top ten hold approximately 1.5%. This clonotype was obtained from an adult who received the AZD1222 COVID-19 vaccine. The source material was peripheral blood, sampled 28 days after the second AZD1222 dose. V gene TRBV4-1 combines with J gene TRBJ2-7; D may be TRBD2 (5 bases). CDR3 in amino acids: CASSRGLEVGEQYF. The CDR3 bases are TGCGCCAGCAGCCGAGGGTTGGAGGTAGGCGAGCAGTACTTC.